This TCR gamma chain came from a study of Vδ1+ human thymocytes. Comment on this clone: What it binds is unknown.

The template was reverse-transcribed extracted RNA. Multiplex PCR used pooled V-gene forward primers and a constant-region reverse primer to amplify CDR3s. TCRdb reanalysed the multiplex PCR reads via CATT. The data contain 6,500 to 10,000 gamma-chain clones, roughly three fifths of them singletons. With V trimmed by 0 bases and J by 3 bases, 11 bases remained unmatched. CDR1 and CDR2 from the germline V gene are EGSTGY and YDSYTSSV. CDR3 length equals 16 residues. Points from the study as a whole: Thymic TRG and TRD repertoires appeared highly polyclonal.

The sorted cells were CD3+ Vdelta1+ Vdelta2- thymocytes from alphabeta-depleted thymus. V usage is TRGV4 and J usage is TRGJ1 or TRGJ2. TCRdb leaves out the J gene; it was filled in here by matching the DNA to germline. The TCR comes from a girl under three years old who had congenital heart surgery. Material for sequencing was Vdelta1+ gamma-delta thymocytes from the thymus. Subset in this sample: FACS-sorted CD3+ TCRalphabeta- TCRVdelta1+ TCRVdelta2- thymocytes. CDR3: CATWDGPHGFYYKKLF. CDR3 coding DNA: TGTGCCACCTGGGATGGGCCTCACGGATTTTATTATAAGAAACTCTTT.